A single sample is the source of the 13 T cell receptor beta chains below, sequenced in a study of blood T cells in healthy people across ages. Using a J-beta primer mix together with a sample-barcoded 5' primer, a second PCR was run for roughly 6 to 12 cycles. TCRdb analysed the 5' RACE reads with MiXCR anew, one entry per CDR3 protein. There are about 1,400,000 distinct CDR3 sequences in the sample; roughly 40% occur only once, and less than 8% lies in the top ten. The sequenced sample consisted of blood. The origin of the receptors is a woman aged 18-30 years in good health.

The chain combines TRBV27 with TRBJ2-3; D unresolved. There are 13 residues in the CDR3. The V gene's germline CDR1 is MNHEY and CDR2 SMNVEV (reference sequence). V was trimmed by 3 bases and J by 6 bases, leaving 10 bases between them. The CDR3 region is CASSFQLGDTQYF. The CDR3 coding sequence is TGTGCCAGCAGTTTCCAGCTTGGGGATACGCAGTATTTT.

This sequence joins TRBV20-1 and TRBJ2-7, with D perhaps matching TRBD2 (6 bases). V gave up 4 bases and J gave up 5 bases, with 21 bases separating them. Germline assignment: CDR1 DFQATT and CDR2 SNEGSKA (reference sequence). The CDR3 runs 15 residues. The CDR3 here is CSATIPGGAGDEQYF. The CDR3 DNA is TGCAGTGCTACCATCCCAGGAGGGGCAGGCGACGAGCAGTACTTC.

The chain carries TRBV28 and TRBJ1-2; D gene unclear. From germline, CDR1 is MDHEN and CDR2 SYDVKM. This CDR3 spans 14 amino acids. V was shortened by 2 bases and J by 2 bases, with 9 bases between the two germline ends. CDR3 DNA: TGTGCCAGCAGTTTACGGATGACAAACTATGGCTACACCTTC. Protein sequence: CASSLRMTNYGYTF.

The chain has TRBV3-1 and TRBJ1-4, with 7 nucleotides matching TRBD1. The ends lost 5 bases at V and 4 bases at J; junction bases unmatched: 7. The V gene's germline CDR1 is LGHDT and CDR2 YNNKEL (reference sequence). This CDR3 has 15 amino acids. CDR3 nucleotides: TGTGCCAGCAGCGACCTGACAGGGATTAATGAAAAACTGTTTTTT. It translates to CASSDLTGINEKLFF. The full variable domain, completed using reference TRBV3-1 and TRBJ1-4, is DTAVSQTPKYLVTQMGNDKSIKCEQNLGHDTMYWYKQDSKKFLKIMFSYNNKELIINETVPNRFSPKSPDKAHLNLHINSLELGDSAVYFCASSDLTGINEKLFFGSGTQLSVL.

Regarding this clonotype: One base away lies a much larger clone, so this may be a sequencing read error. The chain combines TRBV4-1 with TRBJ2-1; D remains unclear. The CDR3 extends over 13 amino acids. From germline, CDR1 is MGHRA and CDR2 YSYEKL. The V and J ends lost 4 bases and 5 bases respectively, with 9 bases between them. CDR3 sequence reads: CASSRHKDNEQFF. Written as DNA, the CDR3 is TGCGCCAGCAGCCGACACAAAGACAATGAGCAGTTCTTC.

The sample holds a few counts of this clonotype. This chain uses TRBV5-5 with TRBJ1-2; 7 bases line up with TRBD1. The CDR3 contains 15 residues. Germline V gene lookup returns CDR1 SGHKS and CDR2 YYEKEE (reference sequence). With V trimmed by 4 bases and J by 4 bases, 10 bases remained unmatched. CDR3 region: CASSVGQAPIYGYTF. The CDR3 nucleotides read TGTGCCAGCAGCGTCGGACAGGCCCCTATCTATGGCTACACCTTC. The full variable domain, completed using reference TRBV5-5 and TRBJ1-2, is DAGVTQSPTHLIKTRGQQVTLRCSPISGHKSVSWYQQVLGQGPQFIFQYYEKEERGRGNFPDRFSARQFPNYSSELNVNALLLGDSALYLCASSVGQAPIYGYTFGSGTRLTVV.

The rearrangement links TRBV10-2 to TRBJ2-1; no firm D call. The germline V gene encodes CDR1 WSHSY and CDR2 SAAADI. The CDR3 is 12 amino acids. The ends were cut back, 2 bases at V and 11 bases at J, with 10 bases in the middle. The CDR3 loop is CASSEGLGKQFF. The CDR3 nucleotides are TGCGCCAGCAGTGAGGGTTTGGGGAAGCAGTTCTTC.

The rearrangement links TRBV27 to TRBJ2-4; D gene ambiguous. From germline, CDR1 is MNHEY and CDR2 SMNVEV (reference sequence). This CDR3 region has 14 residues. Trimming stripped 6 bases from V and 6 bases from J, with 15 bases between. DNA for the CDR3: TGTGCCAGCAGCCCCGTCGGAGAGTTAAACATTCAGTACTTC. It is translated as CASSPVGELNIQYF.

The chain uses TRBV10-3 and TRBJ1-1; D unclear. V was clipped by 3 bases and J by 8 bases, with 16 bases between them. The length of the CDR3 is 14 residues. Germline V lookup: CDR1 ENHRY, CDR2 SYGVKD. In DNA, the CDR3 is TGTGCCATCAGTGAAAACGCAAACGACCTAGAAGCTTTCTTT. Translated, it gives CAISENANDLEAFF.

The V and J genes are TRBV6-5 and TRBJ2-3; no definite D call. V lost 6 bases and J 4 bases, leaving 14 bases between the germline ends. This CDR3 is built from 14 residues. Germline V gene lookup returns CDR1 MNHEY and CDR2 SVGAGI. The CDR3 coding sequence is TGTGCCAGCAGGATACAAAGGACCGCAGATACGCAGTATTTT. It specifies CASRIQRTADTQYF.

The chain uses TRBV6-5 and TRBJ1-2; D is uncertain. Germline CDR1 MNHEY, CDR2 SVGAGI. V gave up 6 bases and J gave up 7 bases, with 12 bases separating them. The CDR3 covers 12 residues. The CDR3 loop reads CASSTYGSGYTF. CDR3 nucleotides: TGTGCCAGCAGCACGTACGGTAGTGGCTACACCTTC.

This chain uses TRBV5-1 with TRBJ2-1; D might be TRBD2 (5 bases). Germline V lookup: CDR1 SGHRS, CDR2 YFSETQ. V shed 4 bases and J shed 8 bases, with 13 bases lying between them. The CDR3 contains 13 residues. The CDR3, as DNA: TGCGCCAGCAGCGTGTACGCAGCGGATGAGCAGTTCTTC. Its protein product is CASSVYAADEQFF.

The chain employs TRBV30 and TRBJ2-5, with a tentative D call TRBD1 (6 bases). V lost 1 base and J 3 bases, leaving 12 bases between the germline ends. The CDR3 sequence is 14 residues long. CDR1 and CDR2 from the germline V gene are GTSNPN and SVGIG (reference sequence). This chain's CDR3 is CAWSAGTREETQYF. Written as DNA, the CDR3 is TGTGCCTGGAGTGCCGGGACAAGAGAAGAGACCCAGTACTTC.